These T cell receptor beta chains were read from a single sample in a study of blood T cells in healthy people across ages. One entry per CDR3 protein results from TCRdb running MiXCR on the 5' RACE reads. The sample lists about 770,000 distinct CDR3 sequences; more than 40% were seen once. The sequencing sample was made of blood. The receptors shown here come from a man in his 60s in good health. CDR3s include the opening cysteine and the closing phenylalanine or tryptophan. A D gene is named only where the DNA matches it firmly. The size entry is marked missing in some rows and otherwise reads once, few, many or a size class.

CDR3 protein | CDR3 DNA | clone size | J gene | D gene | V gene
CASSSQTSGGEQFF | TGTGCCAGCAGCTCCCAAACTAGCGGGGGTGAGCAGTTCTTC | . | TRBJ2-1 | TRBD2 | TRBV7-3
CSAYPQGTSPLHF | TGCAGCGCCTACCCGCAGGGAACCTCACCCCTCCACTTT | medium-sized | TRBJ1-6 | . | TRBV20-1
CASSWRTGGPAYNEQFF | TGTGCCAGCAGCTGGAGGACAGGGGGACCCGCTTACAATGAGCAGTTCTTC | once | TRBJ2-1 | TRBD1 | TRBV5-6
CASRPPNEKPFF | TGTGCCAGCAGACCACCGAATGAAAAACCGTTTTTT | . | TRBJ1-4 | . | TRBV28
CSVAQGEETQYF | TGCAGCGTTGCTCAGGGAGAAGAGACCCAGTACTTC | once | TRBJ2-5 | . | TRBV29-1
CASSYGTSVDYEQYF | TGTGCCAGCAGCTACGGGACTAGCGTAGACTACGAGCAGTACTTC | few | TRBJ2-7 | TRBD2 | TRBV11-1
CASSSPEEKLFF | TGTGCCAGCTCATCACCGGAGGAAAAACTGTTTTTT | few | TRBJ1-4 | . | TRBV18
CASSLGGGIRETQYF | TGTGCCAGCAGCTTGGGGGGAGGTATCAGAGAGACCCAGTACTTC | few | TRBJ2-5 | . | TRBV5-6
CASSFRTGERQYF | TGTGCCAGCAGCTTCAGGACAGGGGAAAGGCAGTACTTC | . | TRBJ2-7 | TRBD1 | TRBV7-3
CATSDRKAPRTDTQYF | TGTGCCACCAGTGACCGAAAGGCGCCCCGGACAGATACGCAGTATTTT | . | TRBJ2-3 | . | TRBV24-1
CASSLAGRGQETQYF | TGTGCCAGCTCACTGGCAGGGAGAGGACAAGAGACCCAGTACTTC | few | TRBJ2-5 | . | TRBV18
CSASRGQGQETQYF | TGCAGTGCTAGTCGTGGACAGGGCCAAGAGACCCAGTACTTC | few | TRBJ2-5 | TRBD1 | TRBV20-1
CASSYSGGGSGAFF | TGTGCCAGCAGTTACTCGGGGGGCGGATCAGGAGCTTTCTTT | . | TRBJ1-1 | . | TRBV6-6
CASTSSGLQETQYF | TGTGCCAGCACTTCCAGTGGGCTCCAAGAGACCCAGTACTTC | . | TRBJ2-5 | . | TRBV11-3
CASSLPGQSYEQYF | TGCGCCAGCAGCTTGCCGGGACAGTCCTACGAGCAGTACTTC | many | TRBJ2-7 | TRBD1 | TRBV5-1
CASSPLLAGEQFF | TGTGCCAGCAGCCCTTTACTAGCGGGGGAGCAGTTCTTC | . | TRBJ2-1 | TRBD2 | TRBV2
CATSDHATESETQYF | TGTGCCACCAGTGATCACGCGACAGAATCAGAGACCCAGTACTTC | . | TRBJ2-5 | . | TRBV24-1